The rows below give T cell receptor beta chains drawn from one sample of a study of blood T cell repertoires in COVID-19. TCRdb's table, derived via immunoSEQ multiplex PCR, lists solely in-frame clones and lacks some. The sample carries approximately 99,000 clones, 79% recorded once. Material for sequencing was peripheral blood. The origin of the receptors is a woman aged 80 or over with active or convalescent COVID-19. Both conserved end residues are part of each CDR3. The order of the fields is CDR3 protein, V gene, J gene.

CASSPAESYEQYF	TRBV5-1	TRBJ2-7
CASSQEGRGRARDEQFF	TRBV4-3	TRBJ2-1
CASSKPGLPYEQYF	TRBV27	TRBJ2-7
CASRRTGFHEQYF	TRBV6-5	TRBJ2-7
CASSLLAGGETQYF	TRBV2	TRBJ2-5
CASSFPAGLSTGELFF	TRBV27	TRBJ2-2
CASSPPGLEEQYF	TRBV4-2	TRBJ2-7
CASRSTGAATEAFF	TRBV6-6	TRBJ1-1
CASRRTAWEQYF	TRBV2	TRBJ2-7
CASSPGLAGGKETQYF	TRBV5-6	TRBJ2-5
CSASGGRSGSYEQYF	TRBV20-1	TRBJ2-7
CATSRDHNFEQFF	TRBV15	TRBJ2-1
CAIRNSGTSGFSYEQYF	TRBV10-3	TRBJ2-7
CASSPEGRAQYF	TRBV18	TRBJ2-3
CASSYLGNKAQYF	TRBV27	TRBJ2-5
CASSPRGGTVYEQYF	TRBV7-2	TRBJ2-7
CASKQGAGGYGYTF	TRBV2	TRBJ1-2
CASSYLAGAPVETQYF	TRBV28	TRBJ2-5
CASSLQGGDWPETQYF	TRBV5-1	TRBJ2-5
CASSYRLAGGYEQFF	TRBV28	TRBJ2-1
CASSQVASGGAEQFF	TRBV14	TRBJ2-1
CASSYGGGADTQYF	TRBV6-2/TRBV6-3	TRBJ2-3
CASSWGTGGAGETQYF	TRBV7-3	TRBJ2-5
CASSATGGSYTEAFF	TRBV9	TRBJ1-1
CASSLLGTRQETQYF	TRBV5-1	TRBJ2-5